These 16 T cell receptor beta chains share one sample of origin, sequenced in a study of blood T cell repertoires in COVID-19. Method: immunoSEQ multiplex PCR; TCRdb's copy keeps in-frame clones and lacks some. Altogether 150,000 to 200,000 clones are present, roughly 88% being singletons, with the ten largest covering roughly 13%. The sequenced material came from PBMCs or T cells enriched from blood (not recorded which). The receptors shown here come from a woman aged 55-70 years who had recovered from COVID-19.

The chain links TRBV2 to TRBJ1-5; no definite D call. The CDR3 contains 14 residues. Germline values: CDR1 SNHLY, CDR2 FYNNEI. Trimming left V 5 bases short and J 0 bases short, with 8 bases between. As DNA, the CDR3 is TGTGCCAGCAGTCCGGGGAATAGCAATCAGCCCCAGCATTTT. Residues: CASSPGNSNQPQHF.

The chain carries TRBV7-9 and TRBJ1-1, with 9 bases matching TRBD1. The CDR3 is 14 residues long. The V and J ends lost 6 bases and 3 bases, in that order; junction bases with no gene match: 5. The V gene's germline CDR1 is SEHNR and CDR2 FQNEAQ (reference sequence). The CDR3 DNA is TGTGCCAGCAGTCGGGACAGGGTTTACACTGAAGCTTTCTTT. Amino acids: CASSRDRVYTEAFF.

The J gene is TRBJ1-2, the V gene TRBV7-8; D perhaps matches TRBD1 (6 bases). This CDR3 is 15 amino acids long. CDR1 is SGHVS and CDR2 is FQNEAQ in the germline V gene. Deletions cut 2 bases from V and 7 bases from J, with 17 bases between. For the CDR3, the DNA is TGTGCCAGCAGCTTATTTTTGGGGCAGGGGAGTGGCTACACCTTC. Amino acid sequence: CASSLFLGQGSGYTF.

The chain couples TRBV27 to TRBJ2-2; D possibly corresponds to TRBD1 (5 bases). The CDR3 loop spans 14 amino acids. Trimming shortened V by 6 bases and J by 2 bases, and 10 bases separated the two germline ends. The germline gives CDR1 MNHEY, CDR2 SMNVEV (reference sequence). CDR3 bases: TGTGCCAGCAGCCTGACAGTTAACACCGGGGAGCTGTTTTTT. It encodes CASSLTVNTGELFF.

The chain carries TRBV2 and TRBJ1-2; TRBD1 might be the D (5 bases). V dropped 1 base and J dropped 0 bases, with 18 bases sitting between them. This CDR3 is built from 18 residues. CDR1 is SNHLY and CDR2 is FYNNEI in the germline V gene. CDR3 region: CASSEGFARVWANYGYTF. The DNA of the CDR3 is TGTGCCAGCAGTGAAGGTTTTGCCAGGGTCTGGGCTAACTATGGCTACACCTTC. The full variable domain, with the rest looked up from reference TRBV2 and TRBJ1-2, is EPEVTQTPSHQVTQMGQEVILRCVPISNHLYFYWYRQILGQKVEFLVSFYNNEISEKSEIFDDQFSVERPDGSNFTLKIRSTKLEDSAMYFCASSEGFARVWANYGYTFGSGTRLTVV.

This clone was seen once. This chain connects TRBV2 to TRBJ1-6, with TRBD1 identical over 7 bases. CDR3 size: 13 residues. The V and J ends lost 10 bases and 10 bases, in that order; junction bases with no gene match: 10. Germline V gene data show CDR1 as SNHLY and CDR2 as FYNNEI. The CDR3: CATMTGIRSPLHF. The DNA for the CDR3 is TGTGCCACCATGACAGGGATCAGGTCACCCCTCCACTTT. Looking up the rest from reference TRBV2 and TRBJ1-6 gives the full variable domain: EPEVTQTPSHQVTQMGQEVILRCVPISNHLYFYWYRQILGQKVEFLVSFYNNEISEKSEIFDDQFSVERPDGSNFTLKIRSTKLEDSAMYFCATMTGIRSPLHFGNGTRLTVT.

The V gene is TRBV4-2, the J gene TRBJ2-2, with 13 bases matching TRBD2. Per germline, CDR1 LGHNA and CDR2 YNFKEQ. The CDR3 is made up of 18 amino acids. The junction had 10 bases not matched to a gene; V was cut back by 5 bases and J by 4 bases. The CDR3 spells CASSYGTSGTGGTGELFF. CDR3 DNA: TGTGCCAGCAGCTACGGGACTAGCGGGACTGGGGGCACCGGGGAGCTGTTTTTT.

In its sample, this clone was seen once. The chain recombines TRBV2 with TRBJ1-6; D not certain. Germline values: CDR1 SNHLY, CDR2 FYNNEI. This CDR3 has 15 residues. V was shortened by 5 bases and J by 6 bases, with 14 bases between the two germline ends. CDR3 protein: CASSPSSPINSPLHF. CDR3 nucleotide sequence: TGTGCCAGCAGTCCTAGCAGTCCGATTAATTCACCCCTCCACTTT.

V usage is TRBV6-5 and J usage is TRBJ1-1, with TRBD1 as a possible D gene (6 bases). The CDR3 covers 13 residues. V lost 4 bases and J 5 bases, leaving 11 bases between the germline ends. CDR1 MNHEY and CDR2 SVGAGI come from the germline V gene. The CDR3 nucleotides are TGTGCCAGCAGTTCCGATAGGGGGACTGAAGCTTTCTTT. As protein: CASSSDRGTEAFF.

The chain couples TRBV4-1 to TRBJ2-2; maybe TRBD1 (6 bases). The length of the CDR3 is 17 residues. CDR1 MGHRA and CDR2 YSYEKL come from the germline V gene. V lost 0 bases to trimming and J lost 1 base, with 12 bases between them. For the CDR3, the DNA is TGCGCCAGCAGCCAAGAAGGGGCCAGGGGGAACACCGGGGAGCTGTTTTTT. Translation: CASSQEGARGNTGELFF.

This clone was counted a single time. The rearrangement joins TRBV4-2 to TRBJ2-5; 9 positions match TRBD1. V was pared by 4 bases and J by 1 base, with 1 base of the junction left unmatched. This CDR3 has 14 amino acids. The germline V gene encodes CDR1 LGHNA and CDR2 YNFKEQ. In nucleotides, the CDR3 is TGTGCCAGCAGCCCGACAGGGGGCCAAGAGACCCAGTACTTC. Its translation: CASSPTGGQETQYF.

This chain joins TRBV6-5 and TRBJ1-1; 10 bases are shared with TRBD1. This CDR3 region has 12 residues. V was pared by 6 bases and J by 7 bases, with 2 bases of the junction left unmatched. CDR1 and CDR2 from the germline V gene are MNHEY and SVGAGI. CDR3 DNA sequence: TGTGCCAGCAGACGGACAGGGGGTGAAGCTTTCTTT. It yields the protein CASRRTGGEAFF.

The V and J genes are TRBV10-3 and TRBJ2-2, with 8 bases identical to TRBD1. Germline V gene data show CDR1 as ENHRY and CDR2 as SYGVKD. The CDR3 contains 14 residues. V lost 10 bases and J lost 6; bases outside the gene matches: 10. CDR3 bases: TGTGCCAGTCAGGGGACAGGTTCATCCGGGGAGCTGTTTTTT. Protein product: CASQGTGSSGELFF.

The chain couples TRBV5-1 to TRBJ2-2, with no clear D. CDR3 length: 14 amino acids. V dropped 2 bases and J dropped 5 bases, with 10 bases sitting between them. The germline CDR1 and CDR2 sequences are SGHRS and YFSETQ. DNA for the CDR3: TGCGCCAGCAGCTTTATACAGTCGACCGGGGAGCTGTTTTTT. It specifies CASSFIQSTGELFF. Complete variable domain (other parts from reference TRBV5-1 and TRBJ2-2): KAGVTQTPRYLIKTRGQQVTLSCSPISGHRSVSWYQQTPGQGLQFLFEYFSETQRNKGNFPGRFSGRQFSNSRSEMNVSTLELGDSALYLCASSFIQSTGELFFGEGSRLTVL.

This chain uses TRBV18 with TRBJ1-3; D gene uncertain. The CDR3 extends over 14 amino acids. The V end lost 7 bases, the J end lost 0 bases, and 10 bases lay between the germline ends. Germline loops: CDR1 KGHSH, CDR2 LQKENI. The CDR3 DNA reads TGTGCCAGCTTCCCAGGCTTCTCTGGAAACACCATATATTTT. The encoded protein is CASFPGFSGNTIYF.

The chain has TRBV7-6 and TRBJ2-7; possible D gene TRBD1, 5 bases. This CDR3 comprises 14 residues. With 2 bases removed from V and 3 bases from J, the gap between germline ends came to 11 bases. The germline CDR1 and CDR2 sequences are SGHVS and FNYEAQ. Here the CDR3 DNA reads TGTGCCAGCAGCTTATCAGGGCTCCTCTACGAGCAGTACTTC. It yields the protein CASSLSGLLYEQYF. The variable domain in full, with the rest retrieved from reference TRBV7-6 and TRBJ2-7, is GAGVSQSPRYKVTKRGQDVALRCDPISGHVSLYWYRQALGQGPEFLTYFNYEAQQDKSGLPNDRFSAERPEGSISTLTIQRTEQRDSAMYRCASSLSGLLYEQYFGPGTRLTVT.